These 11 T cell receptor beta chains originate from one sample sequenced in a study of beta chain features in type 1 diabetes (dated by TCRdb to 2017 to 2018). Library creation used the immunoSEQ multiplex PCR assay. The entire amount of isolated RNA was reverse transcribed using the High Capacity cDNA Reverse Transcription Kit, so the sequenced TCRB transcripts were expressed ones. The source is immuneACCESS, and TCRdb retained only in-frame sequences with V and J called. Part of the clones is not carried over; for the studies checked, unresolved V genes explain less than half of this, and the remainder is unexplained. The sample profile shows about 140,000 clones; about 7% of them were found once. The ten biggest clones cover 1.3% to 1.5% of the sample. The material sequenced was central memory CD4+ T cells from blood. The receptors come from a woman aged 25-40 years in good health.

Only a few counts were recorded for this clone. The rearrangement joins TRBV27 to TRBJ2-1; the match to TRBD2 covers 8 bases. Germline assignment: CDR1 MNHEY and CDR2 SMNVEV (reference sequence). The V segment lost 1 base and the J segment 7 bases; nucleotides outside the gene matches: 9. This CDR3 region has 16 residues. CDR3 region: CASSLLASGSGNEQFF. In DNA form, the CDR3 reads TGTGCCAGCAGTTTATTGGCCAGCGGGAGTGGAAATGAGCAGTTCTTC.

This clone showed up just a few times. The chain joins TRBV7-2 to TRBJ2-7; 10 positions agree with TRBD2. The CDR3 spans 15 residues. J lost 0 bases, V lost 3 bases, and 2 bases had no gene match. Germline V CDR1 and CDR2: SGHTA, FQGNSA. Written as DNA, the CDR3 is TGTGCCAGCAGCTTGACTAGCGGGCACTCCTACGAGCAGTACTTC. It encodes CASSLTSGHSYEQYF.

This chain joins TRBV27 and TRBJ2-6; a possible D gene is TRBD2 (6 bases). V gave up 3 bases and J gave up 0 bases, with 15 bases separating them. CDR3 length: 18 residues. Germline CDR1 is MNHEY and CDR2 is SMNVEV (reference sequence). This chain's CDR3 is CASSLIPGATSGANVLTF. CDR3 nucleotides: TGTGCCAGCAGTTTGATCCCGGGAGCCACCTCTGGGGCCAACGTCCTGACTTTC.

The chain joins TRBV28 to TRBJ2-4; unclear D gene. The CDR3 loop spans 13 amino acids. Germline CDR1 is MDHEN and CDR2 is SYDVKM. Trimming took 10 bases from V and 10 from J, leaving 20 bases between them. Here the CDR3 reads CATLSLASSIQYF. CDR3 nucleotide sequence: TGTGCCACCCTATCTCTGGCGTCTAGTATTCAGTACTTC.

The J gene is TRBJ2-7, the V gene TRBV7-2; a weak D match, TRBD1 (6 bases). This CDR3 has 14 amino acids. Germline V gene lookup returns CDR1 SGHTA and CDR2 FQGNSA. V was cut by 7 bases and J by 4 bases, with 17 bases left in between. For the CDR3, the DNA is TGTGCCAGCAACCAGGCAGGGGTCGAATACGAGCAGTACTTC. Amino acids: CASNQAGVEYEQYF. Full variable domain (remainder filled in from reference TRBV7-2 and TRBJ2-7): GAGVSQSPSNKVTEKGKDVELRCDPISGHTALYWYRQSLGQGLEFLIYFQGNSAPDKSGLPSDRFSAERTGGSVSTLTIQRTQQEDSAVYLCASNQAGVEYEQYFGPGTRLTVT.

This clone showed up just a few times. The chain is built from TRBV14 and TRBJ1-1; tentative D call: TRBD1 (5 bases). CDR3 length: 13 residues. The germline V and J ends were trimmed by 7 bases and 0 bases, with 9 bases remaining between them. Germline V gene sequence: CDR1 SGHDN, CDR2 FVKESK. CDR3 DNA: TGTGCCAGCAAACGGGGGATGAACACTGAAGCTTTCTTT. Its protein product is CASKRGMNTEAFF.

The chain is built from TRBV30 and TRBJ2-1, with 8 bases aligning to TRBD1. This CDR3 is built from 18 residues. CDR1 and CDR2 (germline): GTSNPN, SVGIG (reference sequence). J was trimmed by 8 bases and V by 3 bases; bases with no gene match: 21. The CDR3 reads CAWSSLGVVRGPIDEQFF. The CDR3 DNA reads as TGTGCCTGGAGCTCCCTAGGTGTGGTCAGGGGGCCAATAGATGAGCAGTTCTTC. Looking up the rest from reference TRBV30 and TRBJ2-1 gives the full variable domain: SQTIHQWPATLVQPVGSPLSLECTVEGTSNPNLYWYRQAAGRGLQLLFYSVGIGQISSEVPQNLSASRPQDRQFILSSKKLLLSDSGFYLCAWSSLGVVRGPIDEQFFGPGTRLTVL.

V and J are TRBV9 and TRBJ2-3, with 9 nucleotides matching TRBD2. The V gene's germline CDR1 is SGDLS and CDR2 YYNGEE. The CDR3 runs 13 residues. With 8 bases clipped from V and 2 bases from J, the junction kept 3 bases outside the gene matches. CDR3 sequence: CARAGGVTDTQYF. In nucleotides, the CDR3 is TGTGCCAGGGCGGGAGGGGTCACAGATACGCAGTATTTT.

This chain uses TRBV7-2 with TRBJ2-2, with TRBD2 identical over 10 bases. The ends lost 5 bases at V and 4 bases at J; junction bases unmatched: 13. CDR3 length: 18 amino acids. Germline CDR1 reads SGHTA; CDR2 reads FQGNSA. This chain's CDR3 is CASSQDPTSGMGTGELFF. The CDR3 region has the DNA TGTGCCAGCAGCCAAGATCCCACTAGCGGGATGGGCACCGGGGAGCTGTTTTTT.

This clone was seen repeatedly, ten times or more. The gene calls are TRBV2 and TRBJ2-5; 7 nucleotides agree with TRBD1. This CDR3 has 14 residues. With 6 bases clipped from V and 2 bases from J, the junction kept 6 bases outside the gene matches. Looked up from germline, CDR1 is SNHLY and CDR2 is FYNNEI. CDR3 DNA sequence: TGTGCCAGCAGGGCCGGGACAGTTCAAGAGACCCAGTACTTC. It encodes CASRAGTVQETQYF.

CDR3 coding DNA: TGCGCCAGCAGCCAAGTCCTAGCGTCCCTCTCCTACGAGCAGTACTTC. Translation: CASSQVLASLSYEQYF. The chain has TRBV4-3 and TRBJ2-7; possible D gene TRBD2, 6 bases. In germline, CDR1 is LGHNA, CDR2 YSLEER. This CDR3 is 16 amino acids long. V dropped 1 base and J dropped 0 bases, with 13 bases sitting between them.